This T cell receptor (beta chain) is from a study of blood T cell repertoires in COVID-19. The CDR3 has 14 amino acids. Trimming removed 1 base from V and 4 bases from J, with 9 bases in between. Per the germline V gene, CDR1 is LNHDA and CDR2 is SQIVND (reference sequence). Sequenced by immunoSEQ multiplex PCR; TCRdb stores in-frame clones only, minus some. The sample lists approximately 270,000 clones; around 86% were seen once. This TCR was sampled from a middle-aged man with active or convalescent COVID-19. The sequenced sample was peripheral blood. The chain joins TRBV19 to TRBJ2-3; tentative D call: TRBD1 (6 bases). CDR3: CASSIGGHADTQYF. In nucleotides, the CDR3 is TGTGCCAGTAGTATAGGGGGACATGCAGATACGCAGTATTTT.